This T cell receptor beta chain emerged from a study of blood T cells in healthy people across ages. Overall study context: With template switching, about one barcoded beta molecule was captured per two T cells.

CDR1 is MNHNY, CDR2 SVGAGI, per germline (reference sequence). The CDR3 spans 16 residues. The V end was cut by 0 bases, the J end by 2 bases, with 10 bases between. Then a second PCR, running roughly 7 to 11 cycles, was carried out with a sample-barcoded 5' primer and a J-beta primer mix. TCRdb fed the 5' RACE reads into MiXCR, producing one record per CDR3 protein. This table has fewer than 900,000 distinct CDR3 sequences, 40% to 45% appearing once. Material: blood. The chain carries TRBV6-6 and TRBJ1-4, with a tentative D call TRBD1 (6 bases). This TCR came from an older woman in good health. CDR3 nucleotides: TGTGCCAGCAGTTACTCAAGGGGGACGACTAATGAAAAACTGTTTTTT. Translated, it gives CASSYSRGTTNEKLFF.